This is a list of T cell receptor beta chains from one sample in a study of blood T cell repertoires in COVID-19. Generated by immunoSEQ multiplex PCR, the TCRdb table keeps only in-frame clones and is missing some. The data hold 200,000 to 250,000 clones, with roughly nine tenths observed a single time. The material sequenced was PBMCs or T cells enriched from blood (not recorded which). All receptors derive from a man aged 25-40 years who had recovered from COVID-19. CDR3s include the opening cysteine and the closing phenylalanine or tryptophan. A D gene is named only where the DNA matches it firmly. Where a row states a size, it is once, few, many or the class of an expanded clone; other rows omit it.

v_gene,abundance,len,d_gene,j_gene,CDR3nt,CDR3aa
TRBV10-1,few,15,TRBD2,TRBJ2-7,TGCGCCAGCAGTGGTCAGGGGACTAGCGGTTACGAGCAGTACTTC,CASSGQGTSGYEQYF
TRBV28,-,14,-,TRBJ1-2,TGTGCCAGCTCGCCCCCCAGGACTAACTATGGCTACACCTTC,CASSPPRTNYGYTF
TRBV6-5,once,14,TRBD1,TRBJ1-5,TGTGCCAGCAGTTCCAGGGGGGGCAATCAGCCCCAGCATTTT,CASSSRGGNQPQHF
TRBV30,-,15,TRBD1,TRBJ1-1,TGTGCCCGTCTCCCCAGCGGGACAGGGCCCTCTGAAGCTTTCTTT,CARLPSGTGPSEAFF
TRBV7-9,-,16,-,TRBJ2-3,TGTGCCAGCAGCCGATACCGACAGTTTAATGAAAATACGCAGTATTTT,CASSRYRQFNENTQYF
TRBV5-4,once,14,-,TRBJ1-1,TGTGCCAGCAGCCCGGCGGTAGTGAACACTGAAGCTTTCTTT,CASSPAVVNTEAFF
TRBV28,once,15,-,TRBJ2-7,TGTGCCAGCAGTTTACCCCCGGGCAGGGCGTACGAGCAGTACTTC,CASSLPPGRAYEQYF
TRBV10-1,-,15,-,TRBJ2-3,TGCGCCAGCAGTGATGGACAGACTTTCACAGATACGCAGTATTTT,CASSDGQTFTDTQYF
TRBV5-1,-,13,-,TRBJ2-5,TGCGCCAGCAGCCCTGGCCTCCAAGAGACCCAGTACTTC,CASSPGLQETQYF
TRBV28,once,15,-,TRBJ1-2,TGTGCCAGCAGTCCGGCCGGGGCAGGGGTCTATGGCTACACCTTC,CASSPAGAGVYGYTF
TRBV5-4,-,13,-,TRBJ2-3,TGTGCCAGCAGCTTAGGACAATCCGATACGCAGTATTTT,CASSLGQSDTQYF
TRBV5-1,-,15,TRBD2,TRBJ2-1,TGCGCCAGCAGCTTCAGCGGGGGGCTGGGGAATGAGCAGTTCTTC,CASSFSGGLGNEQFF
TRBV2,-,15,TRBD1,TRBJ2-1,TGTGCCAGCAACGAGGGGGACAGGGAGCGTAATGAGCAGTTCTTC,CASNEGDRERNEQFF
TRBV18,-,15,-,TRBJ2-2,TGTGCCAGCTCAAGACAGCAGGGGATAGCCGGGGAGCTGTTTTTT,CASSRQQGIAGELFF
TRBV27,once,15,-,TRBJ2-1,TGTGCCAGCAGTCCATTGACAGATACCTACAATGAGCAGTTCTTC,CASSPLTDTYNEQFF
TRBV4-1,-,18,-,TRBJ1-6,TGCGCCAGCAGCCAACAGATCCCCAGAGGCTCCTATAATTCACCCCTCCACTTT,CASSQQIPRGSYNSPLHF
TRBV5-1,-,16,-,TRBJ2-5,TGCGCCAGCAAACCGACGACCGGGACTCGCCCGGAGACCCAGTACTTC,CASKPTTGTRPETQYF
TRBV19,-,16,-,TRBJ2-1,TGTGCCAGTAGCCCAAACAGCAGGGCGATTGGCAATGAGCAGTTCTTC,CASSPNSRAIGNEQFF
TRBV5-4,-,16,TRBD1,TRBJ2-2,TGTGCCAGCAGCTCCTTGCAGGGGGCGCGCGGCGGGGAGCTGTTTTTT,CASSSLQGARGGELFF
TRBV6-1,-,17,TRBD2,TRBJ2-7,TGTGCCAGCAGTGAAAGGGTTTGGACTAGCGGGATCTACGAGCAGTACTTC,CASSERVWTSGIYEQYF
TRBV28,-,15,-,TRBJ1-6,TGTGCCAGCAGTTTACCCAGGGGCAGGAGTTCACCCCTCCACTTT,CASSLPRGRSSPLHF
TRBV9,-,15,-,TRBJ2-5,TGTGCCAGCAGCGTAGTGTCCGGGTCGGGGGAGACCCAGTACTTC,CASSVVSGSGETQYF
TRBV4-3,once,15,-,TRBJ1-1,TGCGCCAGCAGCCAAGAACCACAGGCGAACACTGAAGCTTTCTTT,CASSQEPQANTEAFF
TRBV30,-,12,-,TRBJ1-2,TGTGCCTGGAGGGGGGGATCTCAGGGCTACACCTTC,CAWRGGSQGYTF
TRBV28,-,15,TRBD1,TRBJ1-2,TGTGCCAGCAGTCTAACTTCGACAGGGGGGTTCGCCTACACCTTC,CASSLTSTGGFAYTF
TRBV29-1,-,13,TRBD1,TRBJ1-3,TGCAGCGTACAGGGGTCTGAAGGAAACACCATATATTTT,CSVQGSEGNTIYF
TRBV29-1,-,14,TRBD1,TRBJ1-1,TGCAGCGTTGCCTACAGGGGACTCAACACTGAAGCTTTCTTT,CSVAYRGLNTEAFF
TRBV6-2/TRBV6-3,-,12,TRBD1,TRBJ1-2,TGTGCCAGCAGCCGGGACAGCTATGGCTACACCTTC,CASSRDSYGYTF
TRBV19,-,17,TRBD1,TRBJ1-2,TGTGCCAGTAGTATGTCTTGGGGACAGGGTGCTGCCTATGGCTACACCTTC,CASSMSWGQGAAYGYTF
TRBV27,-,18,TRBD1,TRBJ2-7,TGTGCCAGCAGCTATACAGGGGGCATGTCGTCACGGGGTAACGAGCAGTACTTC,CASSYTGGMSSRGNEQYF
TRBV3-1/TRBV3-2,-,13,-,TRBJ1-2,TGTGCCAGTTCCTGGGCCTCGGACTATGGCTACACCTTC,CASSWASDYGYTF
TRBV13,once,12,-,TRBJ1-1,TGTGCCAGCAGGACGGGGAACACTGAAGCTTTCTTT,CASRTGNTEAFF
TRBV7-9,-,13,-,TRBJ2-3,TGTGCCAGCAGCTTAGCGCGGGGAGATACGCAGTATTTT,CASSLARGDTQYF
TRBV29-1,once,12,-,TRBJ1-2,TGCAGCGTTGAAGGTGGTCGGGGATCCTACACCTTC,CSVEGGRGSYTF
TRBV14,-,12,-,TRBJ2-7,TGTGCCAGCAGCCAAGATACCTACGAGCAGTACTTC,CASSQDTYEQYF
TRBV5-1,-,14,-,TRBJ2-3,TGCGCCAGCAGCTTGGCTTCAGCCGGGGGTACGCAGTATTTT,CASSLASAGGTQYF
TRBV18,many,14,-,TRBJ2-5,TGTGCCAGCTCGCCCAACGGGGGAGTGGAGACCCAGTACTTC,CASSPNGGVETQYF
TRBV5-1,-,19,TRBD2,TRBJ2-5,TGCGCCAGCAGCTTGGACCCCGGGACTAGCGGTAGTTTCCAAGAGACCCAGTACTTC,CASSLDPGTSGSFQETQYF
TRBV9,once,15,-,TRBJ2-7,TGTGCCAGCAGCGGAGGGATTGGGAGCTCCTACGAGCAGTACTTC,CASSGGIGSSYEQYF
TRBV28,-,14,-,TRBJ2-7,TGTGCCAGCAGTTTTCATGGGGGGGCAGACGAGCAGTACTTC,CASSFHGGADEQYF
TRBV10-3,-,13,-,TRBJ2-1,TGTGCCATCAGGTTGGCAGGGGACGGTGAGCAGTTCTTC,CAIRLAGDGEQFF
TRBV3-1/TRBV3-2,few,12,-,TRBJ1-2,TGTGCCAGCAGCCTGATCGGCTATGGCTACACCTTC,CASSLIGYGYTF
TRBV3-1/TRBV3-2,-,15,TRBD2,TRBJ2-3,TGTGCCAGCAGTCGAGAGCGGGGGGGCACAGATACGCAGTATTTT,CASSRERGGTDTQYF
TRBV5-6,-,14,-,TRBJ2-2,TGTGCCAGCAGCTCCGACAGATCCACCGGGGAGCTGTTTTTT,CASSSDRSTGELFF
TRBV6-5,-,13,-,TRBJ1-2,TGTGCCAGCAGGGCCCCGTACAGGGATGGCTACACCTTC,CASRAPYRDGYTF
TRBV14,-,17,TRBD1,TRBJ1-2,TGTGCCAGCAGCCAAAGACAGGGGCTCTTTGGAACCTATGGCTACACCTTC,CASSQRQGLFGTYGYTF
TRBV9,-,15,TRBD1,TRBJ1-1,TGTGCCAGCAGCGCGACGACAGGGAGGAACACTGAAGCTTTCTTT,CASSATTGRNTEAFF
TRBV24-1,once,11,-,TRBJ1-2,TGTGCCACCAGTGATCTTTATGGCTACACCTTC,CATSDLYGYTF
TRBV6-2/TRBV6-3,-,15,TRBD1,TRBJ2-7,TGTGCCAGCAGTACCCCGGGACAGGGGCGCTACGAGCAGTACTTC,CASSTPGQGRYEQYF
TRBV6-1,-,14,TRBD1,TRBJ1-2,TGTGCCAGCAGTGAAGGGACAGGCAACTATGGCTACACCTTC,CASSEGTGNYGYTF
TRBV7-9,-,16,TRBD2,TRBJ2-7,TGTGCCAGCAGCCTGCTACTAGCGGGGGGGCCCTACGAGCAGTACTTC,CASSLLLAGGPYEQYF